Shown below are 29 T cell receptor beta chains from a single sample sequenced in a study of blood T cell repertoires in COVID-19. The table came from immunoSEQ multiplex PCR; TCRdb's copy has only in-frame clones and leaves some out. The data hold roughly 230,000 clones, with 88% observed a single time. The sequenced material came from peripheral blood. These receptors all stem from a man in his 70s with acute or convalescent COVID-19.

This clone was observed a handful of times. CDR3 DNA sequence: TGTGCCAGCAGCCAAGATCCCGACAGCGCAACTAATGAAAAACTGTTTTTT. This translates into CASSQDPDSATNEKLFF. This chain uses TRBV4-2 with TRBJ1-4, with D possibly TRBD1 on 5 matching bases. The CDR3 spans 17 residues. Deletions cut 0 bases from V and 0 bases from J, with 11 bases between. Germline lookup yields CDR1 LGHNA and CDR2 YNFKEQ.

This chain connects TRBV24-1 to TRBJ2-3; a possible D gene is TRBD1 (6 bases). The CDR3 is made up of 15 amino acids. With 6 bases removed from V and 0 bases from J, the gap between germline ends came to 12 bases. CDR1 is KGHDR and CDR2 is SFDVKD in the germline V gene. CDR3 in DNA: TGTGCCACCAGTCCGTTGGACAGTAGCACAGATACGCAGTATTTT. It codes for CATSPLDSSTDTQYF.

As to this clone: The limits of the CDR3 on the DNA are not certain, so only TCRdb's listed CDR3 is given. The J gene is TRBJ2-6, the V gene TRBV12-3 or TRBV12-4; the DNA was not used to check the table's D call, TRBD2. 13 amino acids form the CDR3, both terminal residues included. CDR3: CASSFGAGGVLTF.

The chain links TRBV4-1 to TRBJ1-1; TRBD1 is a possible D gene (6 bases). In germline, CDR1 is MGHRA, CDR2 YSYEKL. V lost 4 bases and J lost 1, with 19 bases in between. This CDR3 is 17 amino acids long. CDR3 bases: TGCGCCAGCAGCCCATTTCTTGGGGGCAGGAGGAACACTGAAGCTTTCTTT. Encoded protein: CASSPFLGGRRNTEAFF.

This clone showed up just once. The CDR3, as DNA: TGTGCCAGCAGCCTTAGACAGTTCGAAAAACTGTTTTTT. It encodes CASSLRQFEKLFF. J is TRBJ1-4 and V is TRBV14, with a tentative D call TRBD1 (5 bases). The CDR3 has 13 amino acids. Trimming took 4 bases from V and 8 from J, leaving 11 bases between them. Germline V gene data show CDR1 as SGHDN and CDR2 as FVKESK.

The V call is TRBV25-1, the J call TRBJ1-1; 7 bases match TRBD1. The germline V gene encodes CDR1 MGHDK and CDR2 SYGVNS. Trimming took 8 bases from V and 8 from J; bases not matched to a gene: 5. The CDR3 extends over 11 amino acids. The CDR3 reads CASVNRGEAFF. The CDR3 DNA is TGTGCCAGCGTGAACAGGGGAGAAGCTTTCTTT.

The chain links TRBV12-5 to TRBJ1-1, with 8 bases identical to TRBD1. Trimming at V came to 1 base and at J to 6 bases, leaving 7 bases not matched to a gene. The CDR3 is made up of 15 amino acids. CDR1 and CDR2 (germline): LGHNT, FRNRAP. The chain's CDR3 is CASGLAGQGRAEAFF. Here the CDR3 DNA reads TGTGCTAGTGGTTTGGCCGGACAGGGTAGAGCTGAAGCTTTCTTT.

This rearrangement joins TRBV29-1 to TRBJ1-3; D possibly corresponds to TRBD1 (5 bases). Per the germline V gene, CDR1 is SQVTM and CDR2 is ANQGSEA. V shed 1 base and J shed 3 bases, with 13 bases lying between them. There are 15 residues in the CDR3. The CDR3: CSVEAGAGIGNTIYF. DNA for the CDR3: TGCAGCGTTGAAGCTGGGGCAGGGATTGGAAACACCATATATTTT.

This chain joins TRBV5-4 and TRBJ2-1; 11 positions agree with TRBD2. This CDR3 has 16 amino acids. Per germline, CDR1 SGHNT and CDR2 YYREEE (reference sequence). The trim removed 3 bases at V and 8 bases at J, leaving 10 bases unmatched. The DNA for the CDR3 is TGTGCCAGCAGCTCTAAACTAGCGGGAGTTCAGCATGAGCAGTTCTTC. Translating gives CASSSKLAGVQHEQFF.

V is TRBV5-1 and J is TRBJ1-2, with D perhaps matching TRBD1 (5 bases). Germline V gives CDR1 SGHRS, CDR2 YFSETQ. This CDR3 region has 14 residues. With 0 bases removed from V and 4 bases from J, the gap between germline ends came to 10 bases. DNA of the CDR3: TGCGCCAGCAGCTTGGCGGGGGACCTCTATGGCTACACCTTC. Residues: CASSLAGDLYGYTF.

A remark on this clone: The sample carries other DNA sequences with the same CDR3. V usage is TRBV27 and J usage is TRBJ1-2, with 8 bases aligning to TRBD1. Germline loops: CDR1 MNHEY, CDR2 SMNVEV (reference sequence). The CDR3 has 13 residues. The V gene end was trimmed by 5 bases and the J gene end by 4 bases; junction bases not matched to a gene: 3. The CDR3, as DNA: TGTGCCAGCAGTCCAGGGACAGGCTATGGCTACACCTTC. Its protein product is CASSPGTGYGYTF.

The chain recombines TRBV7-9 with TRBJ2-3, with D possibly being TRBD1 (5 bases). Germline V gene sequence: CDR1 SEHNR, CDR2 FQNEAQ (reference sequence). V lost 1 base to trimming and J lost 5 bases, with 10 bases between them. The CDR3 totals 14 residues. CDR3 in amino acids: CASSLVQGIDTQYF. The CDR3 nucleotides read TGTGCCAGCAGCTTAGTTCAGGGTATAGATACGCAGTATTTT.

This chain uses TRBV9 with TRBJ2-3; no definite D call. V was shortened by 0 bases and J by 5 bases, with 7 bases between the two germline ends. Germline loops: CDR1 SGDLS, CDR2 YYNGEE. This CDR3 is 13 amino acids long. The CDR3 loop is CASSVDPGDTQYF. The CDR3 DNA reads as TGTGCCAGCAGCGTAGACCCGGGAGATACGCAGTATTTT.

CDR3 sequence: CASSYTSGSSYNEQFF. The CDR3 DNA follows: TGCGCCAGCAGCTACACTAGCGGGAGCTCCTACAATGAGCAGTTCTTC. V gene TRBV5-1 combines with J gene TRBJ2-1; 11 positions match TRBD2. The germline V gene encodes CDR1 SGHRS and CDR2 YFSETQ. The CDR3 length is 16 residues. Germline trimming cut 3 bases from V and 0 bases from J; bases unmatched to any gene: 2.

This chain joins TRBV24-1 and TRBJ2-3, with 8 bases fitting TRBD1. The CDR3 runs to 16 residues. Trimming took 4 bases from V and 4 from J; bases not matched to a gene: 9. The V gene's germline CDR1 is KGHDR and CDR2 SFDVKD. The CDR3 here is CATSEPDRGFADTQYF. The CDR3 region has the DNA TGTGCCACCAGTGAGCCCGACAGGGGCTTCGCAGATACGCAGTATTTT.

The chain recombines TRBV7-2 with TRBJ1-2; D is undetermined. From germline, CDR1 is SGHTA and CDR2 FQGNSA. This CDR3 comprises 15 residues. V lost 5 bases and J 0 bases, leaving 13 bases between the germline ends. CDR3 DNA: TGTGCCAGCAGCCCCGACGGAGTCACTAACTATGGCTACACCTTC. This encodes CASSPDGVTNYGYTF.

The rearrangement links TRBV6-5 to TRBJ1-6, with a tentative D call TRBD1 (5 bases). The CDR3 sequence is 16 residues long. V gave up 0 bases and J gave up 6 bases, with 12 bases separating them. Germline loops: CDR1 MNHEY, CDR2 SVGAGI. The DNA of the CDR3 is TGTGCCAGCAGTTACTCTGGGGGGGTGGTTAATTCACCCCTCCACTTT. This sequence encodes CASSYSGGVVNSPLHF.

The rearrangement uses TRBV5-1 and TRBJ1-1, with D maybe TRBD1 (6 bases). CDR3 size: 13 residues. Germline CDR1 is SGHRS and CDR2 is YFSETQ. V was trimmed by 1 base and J by 10 bases, leaving 14 bases between them. CDR3 region: CASSLQALGAAFF. In DNA form, the CDR3 reads TGCGCCAGCAGCTTGCAGGCCCTGGGGGCAGCTTTCTTT.

The chain combines TRBV6-5 with TRBJ2-5; 9 nucleotides match TRBD2. Unmatched junction bases numbered 3, after V lost 2 bases and J lost 5 bases. The CDR3 contains 14 residues. CDR1 MNHEY and CDR2 SVGAGI come from the germline V gene. Here the CDR3 DNA reads TGTGCCAGCAGTTACACTAGCGGGCCGGAGACCCAGTACTTC. Its protein product is CASSYTSGPETQYF.

Notes on this clone: Other nucleotide sequences from this sample produce the same CDR3. The chain carries TRBV10-3 and TRBJ2-1; 11 positions agree with TRBD2. The CDR3 sequence is 14 residues long. Germline V gene data show CDR1 as ENHRY and CDR2 as SYGVKD. Trimming took 6 bases from V and 5 from J; bases not matched to a gene: 3. The CDR3 bases are TGTGCCATCAGGACTAGCGGGGAAAACAATGAGCAGTTCTTC. Translation gives CAIRTSGENNEQFF.

The chain is built from TRBV5-5 and TRBJ1-3; no reliable D call. With 1 base removed from V and 6 bases from J, the gap between germline ends came to 8 bases. Germline V lookup: CDR1 SGHKS, CDR2 YYEKEE (reference sequence). CDR3 size: 13 residues. CDR3 nucleotide sequence: TGTGCCAGCAGCTTGTCCGGGGTAAACACCATATATTTT. Protein sequence: CASSLSGVNTIYF.

The chain recombines TRBV9 with TRBJ2-1; a possible D gene is TRBD1 (5 bases). The CDR3 has 14 amino acids. V lost 2 bases, J lost 6 bases, and 12 bases lay in between. Germline V gene lookup returns CDR1 SGDLS and CDR2 YYNGEE. The CDR3 is CASSVFQGSNEQFF. The CDR3 coding sequence is TGTGCCAGCAGCGTTTTCCAGGGCAGCAATGAGCAGTTCTTC.

J is TRBJ2-5 and V is TRBV28; maybe TRBD1 (6 bases). CDR1 and CDR2 (germline): MDHEN, SYDVKM. CDR3 length: 16 residues. Between the trimmed V and J ends, which lost 5 bases and 1 base, there was a span of 17 bases. CDR3 nucleotides: TGTGCCAGCAGTACAACAGGGTTAGGGAGCCAAGAGACCCAGTACTTC. Its translation: CASSTTGLGSQETQYF. The full variable domain, rest sourced from reference TRBV28 and TRBJ2-5, is DVKVTQSSRYLVKRTGEKVFLECVQDMDHENMFWYRQDPGLGLRLIYFSYDVKMKEKGDIPEGYSVSREKKERFSLILESASTNQTSMYLCASSTTGLGSQETQYFGPGTRLLVL.

The rearrangement uses TRBV28 and TRBJ1-5; TRBD1 is a possible D gene (6 bases). Germline V gene data show CDR1 as MDHEN and CDR2 as SYDVKM. This CDR3 has 14 amino acids. Trimming took off 10 bases at V and 4 bases at J, with 17 bases between the two ends. Written as DNA, the CDR3 is TGTGCCATGAAGGGGGTGAAAGGGAATCAGCCCCAGCATTTT. This translates into CAMKGVKGNQPQHF. The full variable domain, in which reference TRBV28 and TRBJ1-5 provide the parts outside the CDR3, is DVKVTQSSRYLVKRTGEKVFLECVQDMDHENMFWYRQDPGLGLRLIYFSYDVKMKEKGDIPEGYSVSREKKERFSLILESASTNQTSMYLCAMKGVKGNQPQHFGDGTRLSIL.

The table lists this clone with a few counts. CDR3: CAWSGDRGHNSPLHF. DNA of the CDR3: TGTGCCTGGAGCGGTGACAGGGGTCATAATTCACCCCTCCACTTT. The V call is TRBV30, the J call TRBJ1-6; 8 nucleotides line up with TRBD1. The germline V gene has CDR1 GTSNPN and CDR2 SVGIG (reference sequence). CDR3 length: 15 amino acids. The J segment lost 5 bases and the V segment lost 3 bases, leaving 6 bases of the junction unmatched. Using reference TRBV30 and TRBJ1-6 for the parts outside the CDR3, the full variable domain is SQTIHQWPATLVQPVGSPLSLECTVEGTSNPNLYWYRQAAGRGLQLLFYSVGIGQISSEVPQNLSASRPQDRQFILSSKKLLLSDSGFYLCAWSGDRGHNSPLHFGNGTRLTVT.

This sequence joins TRBV14 and TRBJ1-4; a possible D gene is TRBD1 (6 bases). The CDR3 covers 16 residues. V was shortened by 6 bases and J by 4 bases, with 18 bases between the two germline ends. Germline loops: CDR1 SGHDN, CDR2 FVKESK. CDR3 coding DNA: TGTGCCAGCAGTCACCTAAAAACAGGGATTAATGAAAAACTGTTTTTT. It codes for CASSHLKTGINEKLFF.

The V and J genes are TRBV7-3 and TRBJ2-3; a weak D match, TRBD2 (5 bases). The CDR3 totals 14 residues. V lost 2 bases and J lost 4, with 10 bases in between. Germline-derived CDR1 and CDR2 are SGHTA and FQGTGA. For the CDR3, the DNA is TGTGCCAGCAGCTTAGGGAGTCAAGCAGATACGCAGTATTTT. Protein: CASSLGSQADTQYF.

The V call is TRBV7-3, the J call TRBJ2-5, with a possible D match to TRBD2 (6 bases). With 8 bases removed from V and 1 base from J, the gap between germline ends came to 11 bases. The CDR3 is made up of 13 amino acids. Per germline, CDR1 SGHTA and CDR2 FQGTGA. CDR3 nucleotide sequence: TGTGCCAGCGCGACGGGGGTCCAAGAGACCCAGTACTTC. As protein: CASATGVQETQYF.

This rearrangement joins TRBV2 to TRBJ2-4; TRBD2 agrees at 10 bases. The CDR3 runs to 15 residues. The germline gives CDR1 SNHLY, CDR2 FYNNEI. V shed 6 bases and J 6 bases; nucleotides not matched to a gene: 8. CDR3 loop: CASSPLAGVGNIQYF. CDR3 DNA: TGTGCCAGCAGCCCTCTAGCGGGAGTGGGAAACATTCAGTACTTC.